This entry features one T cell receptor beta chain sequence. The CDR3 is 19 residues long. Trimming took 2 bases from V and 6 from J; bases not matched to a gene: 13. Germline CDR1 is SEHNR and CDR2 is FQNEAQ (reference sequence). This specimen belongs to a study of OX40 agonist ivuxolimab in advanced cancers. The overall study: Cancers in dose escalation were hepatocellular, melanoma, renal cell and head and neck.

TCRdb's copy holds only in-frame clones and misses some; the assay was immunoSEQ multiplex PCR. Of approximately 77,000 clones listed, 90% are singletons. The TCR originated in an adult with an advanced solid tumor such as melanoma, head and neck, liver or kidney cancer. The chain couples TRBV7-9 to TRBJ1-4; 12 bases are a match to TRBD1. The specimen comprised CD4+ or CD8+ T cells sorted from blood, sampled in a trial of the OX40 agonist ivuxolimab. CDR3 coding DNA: TGTGCCAGCAGCTTATCGGGTTGGGGACAGGGGGCTTCAGATGAAAAACTGTTTTTT. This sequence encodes CASSLSGWGQGASDEKLFF.